These T cell receptor beta chains were read from a single sample in a study of blood T cell repertoires in COVID-19. The data were produced by immunoSEQ multiplex PCR, yet TCRdb's version contains in-frame clones alone and is incomplete. The sample yields 200,000 to 300,000 clones, more than 75% seen once. The material sequenced was peripheral blood. The receptors stem from a young woman who had recovered from COVID-19. Both conserved end residues are part of each CDR3. Fields, in order: D gene, J gene, V gene, clone size, CDR3 protein, CDR3 DNA. The D gene is left open where the match is weak. The size of a clone is reported for some rows only, either as once, few or many, or as a class for expanded clones.

d_gene: -
j_gene: TRBJ2-3
v_gene: TRBV30
abundance: -
CDR3aa: CAWSVVWALEDTQYF
CDR3nt: TGTGCCTGGAGTGTAGTCTGGGCCCTCGAGGATACGCAGTATTTT

d_gene: -
j_gene: TRBJ2-3
v_gene: TRBV6-1
abundance: -
CDR3aa: CASSENLQVWSGEYTDTQYF
CDR3nt: TGTGCCAGCAGTGAAAACCTACAAGTGTGGTCGGGGGAGTACACAGATACGCAGTATTTT

d_gene: TRBD2
j_gene: TRBJ2-1
v_gene: TRBV15
abundance: -
CDR3aa: CATSPPPRERGNEQFF
CDR3nt: TGTGCCACCAGCCCTCCCCCGCGGGAGAGAGGGAATGAGCAGTTCTTC

d_gene: TRBD2
j_gene: TRBJ2-1
v_gene: TRBV5-1
abundance: -
CDR3aa: CASTAGAGGENEQFF
CDR3nt: TGCGCCAGCACCGCGGGAGCGGGGGGAGAGAATGAGCAGTTCTTC

d_gene: TRBD1
j_gene: TRBJ2-3
v_gene: TRBV6-5
abundance: -
CDR3aa: CAISTGGFRGDTQYF
CDR3nt: TGTGCCATTTCGACAGGGGGCTTCCGCGGGGATACGCAGTATTTT

d_gene: -
j_gene: TRBJ2-1
v_gene: TRBV6-5
abundance: -
CDR3aa: CASSYLSRGEQFF
CDR3nt: TGTGCCAGCAGTTACTTGTCCCGGGGTGAGCAGTTCTTC

d_gene: -
j_gene: TRBJ1-6
v_gene: TRBV6-4
abundance: few
CDR3aa: CASSGQANSPLHF
CDR3nt: TGTGCCAGCAGTGGGCAGGCCAATTCACCCCTCCACTTT

d_gene: -
j_gene: TRBJ1-2
v_gene: TRBV30
abundance: -
CDR3aa: CAWSPGGVYGYTF
CDR3nt: TGTGCCTGGAGCCCCGGGGGTGTCTATGGCTACACCTTC

d_gene: TRBD1
j_gene: TRBJ1-1
v_gene: TRBV9
abundance: many
CDR3aa: CASSEGTGANTEAFF
CDR3nt: TGTGCCAGCAGCGAGGGGACAGGGGCGAACACTGAAGCTTTCTTT

d_gene: -
j_gene: TRBJ2-1
v_gene: TRBV9
abundance: -
CDR3aa: CASSVASIGTSSYNEQFF
CDR3nt: TGTGCCAGCAGCGTAGCGAGTATTGGAACTAGTTCCTACAATGAGCAGTTCTTC

d_gene: TRBD2
j_gene: TRBJ2-5
v_gene: TRBV5-8
abundance: -
CDR3aa: CASSPTGGLETQYF
CDR3nt: TGTGCCAGCAGCCCTACGGGGGGGCTTGAGACCCAGTACTTC

d_gene: -
j_gene: TRBJ2-5
v_gene: TRBV6-2/TRBV6-3
abundance: -
CDR3aa: CASSPTGETQYF
CDR3nt: TGTGCCAGCAGTCCCACGGGGGAGACCCAGTACTTC

d_gene: TRBD1
j_gene: TRBJ1-5
v_gene: TRBV6-2/TRBV6-3
abundance: -
CDR3aa: CASSDRTGTVGQPQHF
CDR3nt: TGTGCCAGCAGTGACCGGACAGGGACTGTCGGTCAGCCCCAGCATTTT

d_gene: -
j_gene: TRBJ2-3
v_gene: TRBV5-1
abundance: -
CDR3aa: CASSLVEALTDTQYF
CDR3nt: TGCGCCAGCAGCTTGGTGGAGGCCCTCACAGATACGCAGTATTTT

d_gene: -
j_gene: TRBJ1-5
v_gene: TRBV19
abundance: once
CDR3aa: CASSIARVDQPQHF
CDR3nt: TGTGCCAGTAGTATCGCCAGGGTAGATCAGCCCCAGCATTTT

d_gene: TRBD1
j_gene: TRBJ1-1
v_gene: TRBV11-2
abundance: -
CDR3aa: CASSLAGQGGTEAFF
CDR3nt: TGTGCCAGCAGCTTAGCCGGACAGGGAGGCACTGAAGCTTTCTTT

d_gene: -
j_gene: TRBJ2-2
v_gene: TRBV16
abundance: once
CDR3aa: CASSHRVTGELFF
CDR3nt: TGTGCCAGCAGCCATCGGGTCACCGGGGAGCTGTTTTTT

d_gene: TRBD2
j_gene: TRBJ2-3
v_gene: TRBV7-9
abundance: -
CDR3aa: CASGSSGGLTDTQYF
CDR3nt: TGTGCCAGCGGATCTAGCGGGGGCCTTACAGATACGCAGTATTTT

d_gene: -
j_gene: TRBJ2-7
v_gene: TRBV12-5
abundance: few
CDR3aa: CASGLVLGRSGSYEQYF
CDR3nt: TGTGCTAGTGGTTTGGTACTGGGCAGGTCTGGATCCTACGAGCAGTACTTC

d_gene: -
j_gene: TRBJ1-1
v_gene: TRBV24-1
abundance: -
CDR3aa: CATMGGETEAFF
CDR3nt: TGTGCCACCATGGGGGGTGAAACTGAAGCTTTCTTT

d_gene: -
j_gene: TRBJ1-6
v_gene: TRBV2
abundance: -
CDR3aa: CASSEAWRRDNSPLHF
CDR3nt: TGTGCCAGCAGTGAAGCTTGGCGACGGGATAATTCACCCCTCCACTTT

d_gene: TRBD1
j_gene: TRBJ1-2
v_gene: TRBV2
abundance: -
CDR3aa: CASSEVLRGLNYGYTF
CDR3nt: TGTGCCAGCAGTGAAGTGCTCAGGGGGCTTAACTATGGCTACACCTTC

d_gene: TRBD1
j_gene: TRBJ1-1
v_gene: TRBV7-9
abundance: -
CDR3aa: CASGLDRAPEAFF
CDR3nt: TGTGCCAGCGGACTCGACAGGGCCCCTGAAGCTTTCTTT

d_gene: -
j_gene: TRBJ1-2
v_gene: TRBV5-1
abundance: -
CDR3aa: CASSLGVAGYTF
CDR3nt: TGCGCCAGCAGCCTCGGGGTAGCTGGCTACACCTTC

d_gene: -
j_gene: TRBJ2-7
v_gene: TRBV7-9
abundance: few
CDR3aa: CASSSLGRVPEQYF
CDR3nt: TGTGCCAGCAGCTCCCTGGGGCGCGTGCCCGAGCAGTACTTC

d_gene: TRBD1
j_gene: TRBJ2-5
v_gene: TRBV5-4
abundance: once
CDR3aa: CASSAPGTGGRETQYF
CDR3nt: TGTGCCAGCAGCGCCCCCGGGACAGGGGGCAGGGAGACCCAGTACTTC

d_gene: -
j_gene: TRBJ2-7
v_gene: TRBV19
abundance: -
CDR3aa: CASSISTVYEQYF
CDR3nt: TGTGCCAGTAGTATATCGACAGTCTACGAGCAGTACTTC

d_gene: -
j_gene: TRBJ1-3
v_gene: TRBV9
abundance: -
CDR3aa: CASKNEAAGNTIYF
CDR3nt: TGTGCCAGCAAAAACGAGGCCGCTGGAAACACCATATATTTT

d_gene: -
j_gene: TRBJ1-1
v_gene: TRBV5-6
abundance: -
CDR3aa: CASNLNRATEAFF
CDR3nt: TGTGCCAGCAACTTGAACAGGGCCACTGAAGCTTTCTTT

d_gene: TRBD1
j_gene: TRBJ1-3
v_gene: TRBV6-6
abundance: -
CDR3aa: CASSPTLPGGSGNTIYF
CDR3nt: TGTGCCAGCAGTCCCACACTTCCAGGGGGTTCGGGAAACACCATATATTTT

d_gene: -
j_gene: TRBJ1-2
v_gene: TRBV6-1
abundance: -
CDR3aa: CASSETSYGYTF
CDR3nt: TGTGCCAGCAGTGAAACTAGTTATGGCTACACCTTC

d_gene: -
j_gene: TRBJ1-1
v_gene: TRBV3-1/TRBV3-2
abundance: few
CDR3aa: CASSPRGNTEAFF
CDR3nt: TGTGCCAGCAGCCCCCGGGGGAACACTGAAGCTTTCTTT

d_gene: -
j_gene: TRBJ2-1
v_gene: TRBV19
abundance: once
CDR3aa: CASSIRPGSNEQFF
CDR3nt: TGTGCCAGTAGTATCCGCCCAGGGTCGAATGAGCAGTTCTTC

d_gene: -
j_gene: TRBJ2-3
v_gene: TRBV12-2
abundance: -
CDR3aa: CASRLARVSDTQYF
CDR3nt: TGTGCAAGTCGCTTGGCTCGGGTTTCAGATACGCAGTATTTT

d_gene: -
j_gene: TRBJ2-3
v_gene: TRBV4-1
abundance: -
CDR3aa: CASSQDSGLYTDTQYF
CDR3nt: TGCGCCAGCAGCCAAGATTCGGGACTGTACACAGATACGCAGTATTTT

d_gene: TRBD2
j_gene: TRBJ2-5
v_gene: TRBV4-2
abundance: -
CDR3aa: CASSRASGGLQETQYF
CDR3nt: TGTGCCAGCAGCCGAGCTAGCGGGGGCCTCCAAGAGACCCAGTACTTC

d_gene: -
j_gene: TRBJ2-7
v_gene: TRBV6-1
abundance: -
CDR3aa: CASSEFLDLRYF
CDR3nt: TGTGCCAGCAGTGAATTTTTGGACTTAAGGTACTTC

d_gene: -
j_gene: TRBJ2-7
v_gene: TRBV7-2
abundance: many
CDR3aa: CASSSRPEGLLYEQYF
CDR3nt: TGTGCCAGCAGCTCGAGACCGGAGGGGCTTCTTTACGAGCAGTACTTC

d_gene: -
j_gene: TRBJ2-6
v_gene: TRBV7-3
abundance: -
CDR3aa: CASSYGGSSGANVLTF
CDR3nt: TGTGCCAGCAGCTACGGAGGAAGCTCTGGGGCCAACGTCCTGACTTTC

d_gene: TRBD2
j_gene: TRBJ2-5
v_gene: TRBV12-3/TRBV12-4
abundance: -
CDR3aa: CASSFSGRETQYF
CDR3nt: TGTGCCAGCAGTTTTAGCGGGAGGGAGACCCAGTACTTC

d_gene: TRBD1
j_gene: TRBJ1-6
v_gene: TRBV5-1
abundance: -
CDR3aa: CASSLKTGGLSDSPLHF
CDR3nt: TGCGCCAGCAGCTTAAAGACAGGGGGGCTTTCCGATTCACCCCTCCACTTT

d_gene: -
j_gene: TRBJ1-4
v_gene: TRBV10-3
abundance: -
CDR3aa: CAISESGGEKLFF
CDR3nt: TGTGCCATCAGTGAGTCGGGAGGGGAAAAACTGTTTTTT

d_gene: TRBD1
j_gene: TRBJ2-7
v_gene: TRBV7-3
abundance: -
CDR3aa: CASSRDRGYEQYF
CDR3nt: TGTGCCAGCAGTCGGGACAGGGGATACGAGCAGTACTTC

d_gene: TRBD2
j_gene: TRBJ2-3
v_gene: TRBV2
abundance: -
CDR3aa: CASSEDGGVYF
CDR3nt: TGTGCCAGCAGTGAAGACGGGGGGGTGTATTTT

d_gene: TRBD1
j_gene: TRBJ1-2
v_gene: TRBV4-2
abundance: -
CDR3aa: CASSQVAGGGYTF
CDR3nt: TGTGCCAGCAGCCAAGTCGCAGGGGGAGGCTACACCTTC

d_gene: TRBD1
j_gene: TRBJ1-2
v_gene: TRBV9
abundance: -
CDR3aa: CASSVARQGNYGYTF
CDR3nt: TGTGCCAGCAGCGTAGCCAGACAGGGTAACTATGGCTACACCTTC

d_gene: -
j_gene: TRBJ1-6
v_gene: TRBV6-4
abundance: -
CDR3aa: CASSPTAGDGSSPLHF
CDR3nt: TGTGCCAGCAGTCCTACCGCGGGGGATGGGAGTTCACCCCTCCACTTT

d_gene: TRBD2
j_gene: TRBJ2-2
v_gene: TRBV6-1
abundance: -
CDR3aa: CASSEVVSGGVNTGELFF
CDR3nt: TGTGCCAGCAGTGAAGTGGTTAGCGGGGGGGTGAACACCGGGGAGCTGTTTTTT

d_gene: -
j_gene: TRBJ1-1
v_gene: TRBV6-6
abundance: -
CDR3aa: CASSFPPGQVNTEAFF
CDR3nt: TGTGCCAGCAGTTTTCCCCCGGGACAAGTGAACACTGAAGCTTTCTTT

d_gene: -
j_gene: TRBJ2-7
v_gene: TRBV3-1/TRBV3-2
abundance: -
CDR3aa: CASSQDPGSNEQYF
CDR3nt: TGTGCCAGCAGCCAAGATCCGGGGTCCAACGAGCAGTACTTC